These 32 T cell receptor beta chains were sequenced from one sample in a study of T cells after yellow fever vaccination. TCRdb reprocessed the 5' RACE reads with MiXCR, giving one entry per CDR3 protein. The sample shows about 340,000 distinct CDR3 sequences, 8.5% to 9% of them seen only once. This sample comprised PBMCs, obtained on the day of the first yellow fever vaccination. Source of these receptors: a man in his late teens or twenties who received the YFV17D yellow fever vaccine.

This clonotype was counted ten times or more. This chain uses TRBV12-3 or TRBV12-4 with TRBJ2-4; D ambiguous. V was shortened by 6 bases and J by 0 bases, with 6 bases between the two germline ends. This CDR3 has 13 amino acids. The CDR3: CASRQVAKNIQYF. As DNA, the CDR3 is TGTGCCAGCAGGCAGGTAGCCAAAAACATTCAGTACTTC.

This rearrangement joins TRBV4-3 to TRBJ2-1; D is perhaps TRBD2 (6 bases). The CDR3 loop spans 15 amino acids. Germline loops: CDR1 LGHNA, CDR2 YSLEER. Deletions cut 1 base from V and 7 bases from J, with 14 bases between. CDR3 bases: TGCGCCAGCAGCCAAGGGGACTCTTGGGGGAATGAGCAGTTCTTC. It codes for CASSQGDSWGNEQFF.

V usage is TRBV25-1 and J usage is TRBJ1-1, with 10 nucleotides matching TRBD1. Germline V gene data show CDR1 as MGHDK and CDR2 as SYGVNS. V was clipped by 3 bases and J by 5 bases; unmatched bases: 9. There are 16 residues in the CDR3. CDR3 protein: CASSESRRQGATEAFF. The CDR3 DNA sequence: TGTGCCAGCAGTGAGTCACGCCGACAGGGGGCTACTGAAGCTTTCTTT.

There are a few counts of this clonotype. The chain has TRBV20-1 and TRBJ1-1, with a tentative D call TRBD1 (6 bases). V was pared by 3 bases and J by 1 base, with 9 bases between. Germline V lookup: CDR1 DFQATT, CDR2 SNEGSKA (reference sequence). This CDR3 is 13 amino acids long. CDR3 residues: CSARRGANTEAFF. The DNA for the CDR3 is TGCAGTGCTAGGCGGGGGGCGAACACTGAAGCTTTCTTT.

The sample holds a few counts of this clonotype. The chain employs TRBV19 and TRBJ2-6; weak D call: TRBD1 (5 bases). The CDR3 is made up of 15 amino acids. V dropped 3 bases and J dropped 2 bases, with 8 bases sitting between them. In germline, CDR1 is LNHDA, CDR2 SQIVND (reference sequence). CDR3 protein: CASSIWGTGANVLTF. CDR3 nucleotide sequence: TGTGCCAGTAGTATTTGGGGCACTGGGGCCAACGTCCTGACTTTC.

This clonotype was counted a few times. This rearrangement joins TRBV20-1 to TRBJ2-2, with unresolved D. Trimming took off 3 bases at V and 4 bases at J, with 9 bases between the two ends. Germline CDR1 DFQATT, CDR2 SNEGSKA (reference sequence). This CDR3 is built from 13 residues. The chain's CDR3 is CSASSDRTGELFF. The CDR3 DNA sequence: TGCAGTGCTAGTTCGGACCGCACCGGGGAGCTGTTTTTT.

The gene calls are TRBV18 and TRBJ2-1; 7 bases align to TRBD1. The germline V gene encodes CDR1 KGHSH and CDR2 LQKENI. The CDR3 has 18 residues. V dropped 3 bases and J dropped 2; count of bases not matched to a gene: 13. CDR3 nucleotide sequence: TGTGCCAGCTCACCCCTAAGGGGGCCCAGGGGCGCCTACAATGAGCAGTTCTTC. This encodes CASSPLRGPRGAYNEQFF.

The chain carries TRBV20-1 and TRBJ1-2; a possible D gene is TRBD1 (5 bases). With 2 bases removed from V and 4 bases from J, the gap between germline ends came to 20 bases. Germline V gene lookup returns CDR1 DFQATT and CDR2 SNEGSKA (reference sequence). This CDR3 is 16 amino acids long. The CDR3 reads CSARPLKFQGIYGYTF. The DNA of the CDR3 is TGCAGTGCTAGACCCCTTAAATTCCAGGGAATCTATGGCTACACCTTC.

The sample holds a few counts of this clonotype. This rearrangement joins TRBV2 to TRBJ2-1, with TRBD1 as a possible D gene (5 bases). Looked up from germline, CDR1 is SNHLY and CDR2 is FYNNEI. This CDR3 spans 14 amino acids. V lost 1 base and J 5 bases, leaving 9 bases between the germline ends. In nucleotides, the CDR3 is TGTGCCAGCAGTGAAGTTCGGACAAACAATGAGCAGTTCTTC. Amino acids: CASSEVRTNNEQFF.

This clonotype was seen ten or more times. CDR3 bases: TGCAGTGCTAGAAGGGGGGGGTCTAGCTCGGAAGAGCAGTACTTC. Protein sequence: CSARRGGSSSEEQYF. This chain connects TRBV20-1 to TRBJ2-7; D possibly corresponds to TRBD2 (7 bases). Germline-derived CDR1 and CDR2 are DFQATT and SNEGSKA (reference sequence). The CDR3 contains 15 residues. The V gene lost 2 bases and the J gene lost 7 bases, with 21 bases spanning the gap.

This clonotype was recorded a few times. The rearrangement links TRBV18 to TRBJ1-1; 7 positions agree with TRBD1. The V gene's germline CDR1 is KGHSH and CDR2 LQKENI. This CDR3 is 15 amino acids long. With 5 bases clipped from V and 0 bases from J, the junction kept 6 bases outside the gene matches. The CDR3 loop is CASSTGQLMNTEAFF. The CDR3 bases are TGTGCCAGCTCAACGGGACAGCTCATGAACACTGAAGCTTTCTTT. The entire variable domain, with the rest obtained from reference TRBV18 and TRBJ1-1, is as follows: NAGVMQNPRHLVRRRGQEARLRCSPMKGHSHVYWYRQLPEEGLKFMVYLQKENIIDESGMPKERFSAEFPKEGPSILRIQQVVRGDSAAYFCASSTGQLMNTEAFFGQGTRLTVV.

The CDR3 DNA follows: TGTGCCAGCGGCCGAAGCGGGAGGAATTCACCCCTCCACTTT. Its protein is CASGRSGRNSPLHF. The rearrangement joins TRBV12-3 or TRBV12-4 to TRBJ1-6; D not certain. The CDR3 is 14 residues long. V lost 8 bases to trimming and J lost 7 bases, with 15 bases between them.

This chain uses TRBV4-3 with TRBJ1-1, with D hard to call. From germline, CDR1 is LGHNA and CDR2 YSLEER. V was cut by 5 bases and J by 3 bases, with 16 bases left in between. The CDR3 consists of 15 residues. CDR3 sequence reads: CASSEWVTGDTEAFF. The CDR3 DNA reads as TGCGCCAGCAGCGAATGGGTCACCGGTGACACTGAAGCTTTCTTT.

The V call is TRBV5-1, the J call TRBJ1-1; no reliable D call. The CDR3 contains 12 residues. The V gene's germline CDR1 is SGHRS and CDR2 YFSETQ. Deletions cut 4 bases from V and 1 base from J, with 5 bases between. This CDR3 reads CASSAENTEAFF. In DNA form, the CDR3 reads TGCGCCAGCAGCGCGGAGAACACTGAAGCTTTCTTT.

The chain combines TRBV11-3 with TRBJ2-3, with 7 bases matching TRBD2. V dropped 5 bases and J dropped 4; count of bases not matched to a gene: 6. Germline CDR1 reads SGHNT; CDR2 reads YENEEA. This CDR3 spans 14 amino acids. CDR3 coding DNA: TGTGCCAGCAGCCTTGGACTAGTTCCAGATACGCAGTATTTT. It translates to CASSLGLVPDTQYF.

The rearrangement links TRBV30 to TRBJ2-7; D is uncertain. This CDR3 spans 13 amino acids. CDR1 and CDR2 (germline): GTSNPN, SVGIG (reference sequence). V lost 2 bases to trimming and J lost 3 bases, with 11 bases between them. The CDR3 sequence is CAWSRARYYEQYF. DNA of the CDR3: TGTGCCTGGAGTAGGGCACGTTACTACGAGCAGTACTTC.

The CDR3 DNA reads TGCAGTGCTAGAGGACCCCTCCCAAGCGGGGGGGCCTACGAGCAGTACGTC. Its translation: CSARGPLPSGGAYEQYV. The J gene is TRBJ2-7, the V gene TRBV20-1, with 10 bases that match TRBD2. Germline lookup yields CDR1 DFQATT and CDR2 SNEGSKA (reference sequence). The CDR3 contains 17 residues. The ends lost 1 base at V and 2 bases at J; junction bases unmatched: 11.

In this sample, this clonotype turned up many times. The CDR3 here is CASSPRQGKWESPLHF. DNA of the CDR3: TGTGCCAGCAGCCCGAGACAGGGGAAGTGGGAATCACCCCTCCACTTT. The J gene is TRBJ1-6, the V gene TRBV5-6, with TRBD1 matching over 8 bases. Germline CDR1 and CDR2: SGHDT and YYEEEE. The CDR3 consists of 16 residues. V dropped 4 bases and J dropped 10; count of bases not matched to a gene: 13.

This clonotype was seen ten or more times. CDR3 loop: CASSRTGVPDTQYF. CDR3 DNA sequence: TGTGCCAGCAGCCGGACGGGGGTCCCGGATACGCAGTATTTT. The chain links TRBV9 to TRBJ2-3, with D perhaps matching TRBD2 (6 bases). The germline gives CDR1 SGDLS, CDR2 YYNGEE. The CDR3 runs to 14 residues. The V and J ends lost 4 bases and 6 bases respectively, with 15 bases between them.

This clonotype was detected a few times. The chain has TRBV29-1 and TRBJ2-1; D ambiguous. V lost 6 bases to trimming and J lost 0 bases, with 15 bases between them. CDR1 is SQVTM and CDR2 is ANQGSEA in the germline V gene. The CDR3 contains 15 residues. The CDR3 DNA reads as TGCAGCGTAAAGGGCCTTGCGAGCTCCTACAATGAGCAGTTCTTC. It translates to CSVKGLASSYNEQFF.

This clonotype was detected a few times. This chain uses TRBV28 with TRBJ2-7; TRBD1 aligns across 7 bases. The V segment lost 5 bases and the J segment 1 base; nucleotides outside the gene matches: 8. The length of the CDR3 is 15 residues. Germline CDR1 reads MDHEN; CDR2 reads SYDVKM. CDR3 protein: CASSPSRQGSYEQYV. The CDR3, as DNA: TGTGCCAGCAGTCCCTCAAGACAGGGTTCCTACGAGCAGTACGTC.

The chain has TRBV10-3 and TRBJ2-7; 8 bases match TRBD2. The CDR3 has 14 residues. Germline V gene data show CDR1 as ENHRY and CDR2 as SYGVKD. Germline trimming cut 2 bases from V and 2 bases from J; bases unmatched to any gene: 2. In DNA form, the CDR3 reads TGTGCCATCAGTGAGCGGGGGGGCCCCTACGAGCAGTACGTC. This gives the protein CAISERGGPYEQYV.

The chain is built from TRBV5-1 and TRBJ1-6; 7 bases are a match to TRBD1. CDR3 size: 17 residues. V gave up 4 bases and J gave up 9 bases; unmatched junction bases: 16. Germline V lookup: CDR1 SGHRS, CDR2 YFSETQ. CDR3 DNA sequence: TGCGCCAGCAGCCAATCCCCTCTCCGAGGGGGCTTTTCACCCCTCCACTTT. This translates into CASSQSPLRGGFSPLHF.

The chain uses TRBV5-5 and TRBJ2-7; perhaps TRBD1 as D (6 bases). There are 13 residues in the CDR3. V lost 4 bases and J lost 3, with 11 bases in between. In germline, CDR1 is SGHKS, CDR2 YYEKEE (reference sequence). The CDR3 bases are TGTGCCAGCAGCAATCGACAGGACTACGAGCAGTACGTC. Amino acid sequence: CASSNRQDYEQYV.

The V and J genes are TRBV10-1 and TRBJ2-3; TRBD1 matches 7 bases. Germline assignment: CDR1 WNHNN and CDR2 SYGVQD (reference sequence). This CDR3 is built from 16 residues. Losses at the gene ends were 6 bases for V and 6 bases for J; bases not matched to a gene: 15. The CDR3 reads CASSPSTRTGMDTQYF. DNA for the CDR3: TGCGCCAGCAGCCCAAGTACTCGGACAGGCATGGATACGCAGTATTTT.

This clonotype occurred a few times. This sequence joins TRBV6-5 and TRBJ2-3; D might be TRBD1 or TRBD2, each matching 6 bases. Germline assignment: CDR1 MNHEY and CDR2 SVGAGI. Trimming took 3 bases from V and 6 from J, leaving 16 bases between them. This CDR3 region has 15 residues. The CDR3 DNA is TGTGCCAGCAGTTATTTAGGGGGGCCAGGGGATACGCAGTATTTT. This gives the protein CASSYLGGPGDTQYF.

Here the CDR3 reads CASSINPGGRETQYF. CDR3 DNA: TGTGCCAGCAGCATCAACCCAGGAGGCCGAGAGACCCAGTACTTC. The V and J genes are TRBV11-2 and TRBJ2-5; tentative D call: TRBD2 (5 bases). The CDR3 sequence is 15 residues long. Trimming cost V 5 bases and J 4 bases, with 17 bases left between them. The germline V gene encodes CDR1 SGHAT and CDR2 FQNNGV.

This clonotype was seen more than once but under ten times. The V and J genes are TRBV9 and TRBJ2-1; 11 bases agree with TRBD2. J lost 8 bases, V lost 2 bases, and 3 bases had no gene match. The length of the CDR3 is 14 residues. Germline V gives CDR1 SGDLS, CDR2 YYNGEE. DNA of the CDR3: TGTGCCAGCAGCGTTAGCGGGGGGGCCTATGAGCAGTTCTTC. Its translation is CASSVSGGAYEQFF. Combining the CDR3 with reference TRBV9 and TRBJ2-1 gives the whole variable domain DSGVTQTPKHLITATGQRVTLRCSPRSGDLSVYWYQQSLDQGLQFLIQYYNGEERAKGNILERFSAQQFPDLHSELNLSSLELGDSALYFCASSVSGGAYEQFFGPGTRLTVL.

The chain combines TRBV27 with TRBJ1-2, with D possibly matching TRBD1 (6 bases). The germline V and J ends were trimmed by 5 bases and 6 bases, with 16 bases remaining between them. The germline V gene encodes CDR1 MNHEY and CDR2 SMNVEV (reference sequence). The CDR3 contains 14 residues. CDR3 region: CASSITGSGDGYTF. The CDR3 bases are TGTGCCAGCAGTATCACAGGGAGCGGGGATGGCTACACCTTC.

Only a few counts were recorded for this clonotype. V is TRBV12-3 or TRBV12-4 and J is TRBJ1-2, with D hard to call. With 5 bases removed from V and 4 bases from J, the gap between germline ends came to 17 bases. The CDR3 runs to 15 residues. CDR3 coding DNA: TGTGCCAGCAGTACCCCTAGCCAGAGAGCCTATGGCTACACCTTC. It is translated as CASSTPSQRAYGYTF.

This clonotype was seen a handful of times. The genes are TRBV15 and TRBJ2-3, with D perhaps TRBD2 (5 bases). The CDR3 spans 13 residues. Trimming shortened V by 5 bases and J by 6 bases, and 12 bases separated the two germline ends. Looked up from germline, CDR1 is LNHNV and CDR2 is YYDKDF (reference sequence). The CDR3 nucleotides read TGTGCCACCAGCGAGAGGGTGAAGGATACGCAGTATTTT. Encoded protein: CATSERVKDTQYF.

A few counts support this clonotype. The CDR3 region has the DNA TGTGCCAGTAGTATGGGCAGCCTAGCCAAAAACATTCAGTACTTC. Translating it yields CASSMGSLAKNIQYF. The chain has TRBV19 and TRBJ2-4; no firm D call. Germline V gene lookup returns CDR1 LNHDA and CDR2 SQIVND (reference sequence). The CDR3 covers 15 residues. Trimming pared 3 bases from V and 0 bases from J, leaving 9 bases between.